This is a list of T cell receptor beta chains from one sample in a study of blood T cell repertoires in COVID-19. Profiling relied on immunoSEQ multiplex PCR, and the TCRdb table lists in-frame clones only, not all of them. Of about 220,000 clones in the sample, more than 65% were seen once. The sequenced sample consisted of peripheral blood. The receptors shown here come from an elderly woman with acute or convalescent COVID-19. Each CDR3 is given with its conserved first and last residue. A D gene is named only where the DNA matches it firmly. Only some rows state a clone size, as once, few, many or a class for expanded clones.

len,d_gene,j_gene,abundance,v_gene,CDR3aa,CDR3nt
15,-,TRBJ1-5,once,TRBV28,CASSSPAGNNQPQHF,TGTGCCAGCAGTTCCCCGGCAGGAAACAATCAGCCCCAGCATTTT
15,-,TRBJ1-3,-,TRBV5-1,CASSLDGGSGNTIYF,TGCGCCAGCAGCTTGGATGGTGGCAGTGGAAACACCATATATTTT
12,-,TRBJ1-5,-,TRBV12-3/TRBV12-4,CASCRGFQPQHF,TGTGCCAGCTGCCGGGGGTTTCAGCCCCAGCATTTT
15,-,TRBJ1-2,-,TRBV18,CASSFSQKPNYGYTF,TGTGCCAGCTCATTCTCACAGAAACCGAACTATGGCTACACCTTC
16,-,TRBJ2-4,-,TRBV30,CAWSVPSGSSINIQYF,TGTGCCTGGAGTGTACCCTCGGGATCGTCGATAAACATTCAGTACTTC
15,TRBD1,TRBJ1-1,-,TRBV5-4,CASSSPGQGYTEAFF,TGTGCCAGCAGCTCTCCGGGACAGGGATATACTGAAGCTTTCTTT
18,-,TRBJ1-4,-,TRBV29-1,CSVEEPTENTPTNEKLFF,TGCAGCGTTGAAGAGCCGACAGAAAACACCCCAACTAATGAAAAACTGTTTTTT
15,-,TRBJ2-2,-,TRBV2,CASSVFRGRTGELFF,TGTGCCAGCAGTGTCTTCCGGGGTAGGACCGGGGAGCTGTTTTTT
16,-,TRBJ2-7,once,TRBV7-8,CASSREAGAGIYEQYF,TGTGCCAGCTCTCGGGAGGCGGGGGCTGGGATTTACGAGCAGTACTTC
14,-,TRBJ1-2,-,TRBV18,CASSPDSNHYGYTF,TGTGCCAGCTCACCGGACAGCAACCACTATGGCTACACCTTC
13,-,TRBJ1-2,-,TRBV29-1,CSGFLGRNYGYTF,TGCAGCGGTTTCCTTGGGCGAAACTATGGCTACACCTTC
13,-,TRBJ1-2,-,TRBV5-4,CASSLAFLYGYTF,TGTGCCAGCAGCTTGGCCTTTCTCTATGGCTACACCTTC
17,TRBD1,TRBJ2-2,few,TRBV18,CASSPPSGGANTGELFF,TGTGCCAGCTCACCACCTTCAGGGGGCGCGAACACCGGGGAGCTGTTTTTT
15,-,TRBJ2-5,-,TRBV28,CASSLSPGVSETQYF,TGTGCCAGCAGTCTATCCCCGGGGGTGTCGGAGACCCAGTACTTC
12,-,TRBJ2-7,-,TRBV3-1/TRBV3-2,CASSQHEGEQYF,TGTGCCAGCAGCCAACATGAGGGCGAGCAGTACTTC
13,-,TRBJ1-1,once,TRBV6-2/TRBV6-3,CASSHPTHTEAFF,TGTGCCAGCAGCCACCCGACTCACACTGAAGCTTTCTTT
14,TRBD1,TRBJ1-6,-,TRBV3-1/TRBV3-2,CASSLGQGGSPLHF,TGTGCCAGCAGCCTCGGACAGGGGGGGTCACCCCTCCACTTT
13,-,TRBJ2-1,-,TRBV12-3/TRBV12-4,CASSTQVNNEQFF,TGTGCCAGCAGTACACAGGTAAACAATGAGCAGTTCTTC
14,TRBD1,TRBJ1-6,-,TRBV5-8,CASSSGQGWSPLHF,TGTGCCAGCAGCTCAGGACAGGGGTGGTCACCCCTCCACTTT
15,TRBD1,TRBJ1-6,-,TRBV4-3,CASSLRDRDNSPLHF,TGCGCCAGCAGCCTCCGGGACAGGGATAATTCACCCCTCCACTTT
13,-,TRBJ1-2,-,TRBV28,CASVAGANYGYTF,TGTGCCAGCGTCGCAGGGGCTAACTATGGCTACACCTTC
13,-,TRBJ2-7,few,TRBV6-1,CASSDNQGYEQYF,TGTGCCAGCAGTGATAACCAGGGCTACGAGCAGTACTTC
12,-,TRBJ1-2,-,TRBV18,CASSRQGDGYTF,TGTGCCAGCTCCCGCCAGGGTGATGGCTACACCTTC